This entry lists 9 T cell receptor beta chains sequenced from one sample in a study of vaccination effects on CD4 cells after COVID-19 (dated 2022 in TCRdb). Library prep was done by the immunoSEQ multiplex PCR assay. The table comes from immuneACCESS by way of TCRdb, which keeps in-frame sequences with V and J called. Part of the clones is missing from these tables; in studies checked, under half for an unresolved V gene and the rest for unknown reasons. Across this sample there are some 70,000 clones, with roughly 80% seen only once. The leading ten clones occupy about 12% of the sample. These receptors have no known antigen. In the ViraFEST assay, PBMC were stimulated with viral peptide pools, and TCR sequencing was then used to find antigen-specific CD4+ T cell clonotypes based on their expansion. After less than eleven days of culture, CD4+ T cells were isolated with the EasySep CD4+ T cell isolation kit. Negative nucleocapsid antibody results before and after vaccination confirmed that the healthy vaccine recipients had no prior SARS-CoV-2 infection.

The specimen comprised CD4+ T cells from PBMCs cultured with SARS-CoV-2 spike peptides, sampled before COVID-19 vaccination. The cell subset or site label on this specimen signifies: SARS-CoV-2 spike overlapping peptide pool stimulation. These receptors were obtained from a human donor who received a COVID-19 vaccine.

The rearrangement joins TRBV6-4 to TRBJ1-2; weak D call: TRBD1 (5 bases). V lost 2 bases and J lost 1, with 8 bases in between. Germline V gene sequence: CDR1 MRHNA, CDR2 SNTAGT. The CDR3 loop spans 14 amino acids. The CDR3 loop reads CASSDKGYNYGYTF. In DNA, the CDR3 is TGTGCCAGCAGTGACAAGGGGTATAACTATGGCTACACCTTC.

This clone was counted only a few times. The rearrangement uses TRBV2 and TRBJ2-1, with no clear D. Trimming cost V 4 bases and J 10 bases, with 8 bases left between them. Germline CDR1 is SNHLY and CDR2 is FYNNEI. The CDR3 extends over 11 amino acids. CDR3 DNA sequence: TGTGCCAGCAGTGCGTCATGGGAGCAGTTCTTC. Residues: CASSASWEQFF. Full variable domain (remainder filled in from reference TRBV2 and TRBJ2-1): EPEVTQTPSHQVTQMGQEVILRCVPISNHLYFYWYRQILGQKVEFLVSFYNNEISEKSEIFDDQFSVERPDGSNFTLKIRSTKLEDSAMYFCASSASWEQFFGPGTRLTVL.

This clone was observed once. The V and J genes are TRBV7-2 and TRBJ2-3, with D perhaps assigned TRBD1 or TRBD2 (6 bases each). Germline V gives CDR1 SGHTA, CDR2 FQGNSA. This CDR3 region has 14 residues. V lost 6 bases, J lost 0 bases, and 10 bases lay in between. CDR3 nucleotides: TGTGCCAGCAGGGGGGGCTTGAGCACAGATACGCAGTATTTT. Translated: CASRGGLSTDTQYF.

The chain uses TRBV18 and TRBJ1-5, with 10 positions matching TRBD1. The CDR3 spans 15 residues. Germline V gives CDR1 KGHSH, CDR2 LQKENI. The V gene end was trimmed by 3 bases and the J gene end by 9 bases; junction bases not matched to a gene: 8. The CDR3 coding sequence is TGTGCCAGCTCACCTGGGACAGGGGCTTTAGGGCCCCAGCATTTT. This gives the protein CASSPGTGALGPQHF.

The gene calls are TRBV7-8 and TRBJ2-5, with unresolved D. The germline V gene encodes CDR1 SGHVS and CDR2 FQNEAQ. V lost 4 bases and J lost 4, with 4 bases in between. This CDR3 is 11 amino acids long. Here the CDR3 reads CASSYGETQYF. The CDR3 nucleotides are TGTGCCAGCAGCTATGGAGAGACCCAGTACTTC.

The rearrangement joins TRBV9 to TRBJ2-5, with 7 bases lining up with TRBD1. Trimming took 4 bases from V and 5 from J; bases not matched to a gene: 8. This CDR3 comprises 14 residues. Germline loops: CDR1 SGDLS, CDR2 YYNGEE. CDR3 nucleotides: TGTGCCAGCAGCTCCTGGGACAGTCAGGAGACCCAGTACTTC. Amino acids: CASSSWDSQETQYF.

The rearrangement uses TRBV19 and TRBJ1-1; D gene unclear. Germline V CDR1 and CDR2: LNHDA, SQIVND (reference sequence). Trimming removed 5 bases at V and 5 bases at J, with 15 bases between. The CDR3 runs 14 residues. The CDR3 sequence: CASSPSLLRTEAFF. CDR3 DNA sequence: TGTGCCAGTAGTCCATCTCTACTGAGGACTGAAGCTTTCTTT.

This clone was seen just once. The CDR3 bases are TGTGCCAGCCGAAGAACAGGTCTCAATCAGCCCCAGCATTTT. This encodes CASRRTGLNQPQHF. The V call is TRBV5-6, the J call TRBJ1-5, with D tentatively TRBD1 (5 bases). V lost 7 bases to trimming and J lost 3 bases, with 14 bases between them. CDR1 and CDR2 from the germline V gene are SGHDT and YYEEEE. This CDR3 has 14 residues.

The V gene is TRBV9, the J gene TRBJ1-1, with no clear D. Germline V gene lookup returns CDR1 SGDLS and CDR2 YYNGEE. This CDR3 has 15 residues. Trimming pared 0 bases from V and 1 base from J, leaving 10 bases between. CDR3 sequence: CASSVASSGNTEAFF. CDR3 nucleotides: TGTGCCAGCAGCGTAGCCAGTTCAGGGAACACTGAAGCTTTCTTT. Together with reference TRBV9 and TRBJ1-1, the CDR3 gives the full variable domain: DSGVTQTPKHLITATGQRVTLRCSPRSGDLSVYWYQQSLDQGLQFLIQYYNGEERAKGNILERFSAQQFPDLHSELNLSSLELGDSALYFCASSVASSGNTEAFFGQGTRLTVV.